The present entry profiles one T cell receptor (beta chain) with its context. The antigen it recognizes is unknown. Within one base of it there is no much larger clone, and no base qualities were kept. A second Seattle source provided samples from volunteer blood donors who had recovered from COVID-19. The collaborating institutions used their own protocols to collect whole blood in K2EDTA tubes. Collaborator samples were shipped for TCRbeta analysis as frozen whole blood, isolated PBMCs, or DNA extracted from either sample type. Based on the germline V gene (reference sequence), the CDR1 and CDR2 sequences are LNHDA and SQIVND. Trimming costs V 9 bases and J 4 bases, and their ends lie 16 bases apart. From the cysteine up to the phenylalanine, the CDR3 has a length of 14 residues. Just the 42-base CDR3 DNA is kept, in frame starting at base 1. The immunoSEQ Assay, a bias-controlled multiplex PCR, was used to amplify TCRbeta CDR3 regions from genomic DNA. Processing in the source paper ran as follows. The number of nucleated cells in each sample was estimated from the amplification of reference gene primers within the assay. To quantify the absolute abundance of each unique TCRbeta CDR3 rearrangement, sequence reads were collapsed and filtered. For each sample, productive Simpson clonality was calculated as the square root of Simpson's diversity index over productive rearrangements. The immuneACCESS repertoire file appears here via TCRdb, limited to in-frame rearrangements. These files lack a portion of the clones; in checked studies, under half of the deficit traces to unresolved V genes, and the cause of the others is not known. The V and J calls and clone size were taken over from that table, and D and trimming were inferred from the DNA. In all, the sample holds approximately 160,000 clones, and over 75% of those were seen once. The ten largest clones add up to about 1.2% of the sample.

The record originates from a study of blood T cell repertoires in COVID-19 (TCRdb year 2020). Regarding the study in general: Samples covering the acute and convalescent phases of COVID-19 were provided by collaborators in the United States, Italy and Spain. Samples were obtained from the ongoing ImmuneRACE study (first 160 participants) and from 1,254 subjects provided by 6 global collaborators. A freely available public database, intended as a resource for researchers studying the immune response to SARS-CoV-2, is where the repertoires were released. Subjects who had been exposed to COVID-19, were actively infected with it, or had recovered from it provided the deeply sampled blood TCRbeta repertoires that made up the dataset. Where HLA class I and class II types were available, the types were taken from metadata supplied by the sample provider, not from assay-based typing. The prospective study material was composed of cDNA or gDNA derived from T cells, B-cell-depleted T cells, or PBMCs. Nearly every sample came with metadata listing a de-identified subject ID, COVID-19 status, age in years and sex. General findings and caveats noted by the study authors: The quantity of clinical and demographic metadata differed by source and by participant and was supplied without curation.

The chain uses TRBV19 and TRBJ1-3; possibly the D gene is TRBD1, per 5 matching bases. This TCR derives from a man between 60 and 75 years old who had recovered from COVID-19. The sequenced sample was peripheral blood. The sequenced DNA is TGTGCCAGCCCAGGACAAGGGAAGGGAAACACCATATATTTT. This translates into CASPGQGKGNTIYF.